This TCR beta chain was captured by sequencing in a study of cytomegalovirus exposure and HLA in healthy donors. In the study overall: Tens of millions of unique TCRs from HLA-typed donors were held in an early release of data. Notes on the study in general: TCR beta chains associated with HLA were, in a later analysis, more clonally expanded than equally common others. It emerged from a later analysis that several of the most significant clusters appeared to be linked to common viral pathogens. A classifier reportedly called cytomegalovirus status with high sensitivity and specificity.

Vbeta (60) and Jbeta (13) primers were used in the PCR. Here immunoSEQ multiplex PCR was the method, and the copy in TCRdb shows in-frame clones only, minus some. The table lists under 250,000 clones, more than 75% of them singletons. V was clipped by 3 bases and J by 5 bases; unmatched bases: 9. The V gene's germline CDR1 is MGHRA and CDR2 YSYEKL. CDR3 size: 17 residues. For this clone: What it binds is unknown.

This sequence joins TRBV4-1 and TRBJ1-4, with 10 nucleotides matching TRBD1. Sequenced: PBMCs. The TCR sequence derives from a woman in her thirties or forties in good health and CMV-seronegative. The CDR3 DNA reads TGCGCCAGCAGCCACGCGACAGGGGGCCTAAAGAATGAAAAACTGTTTTTT. Its translation: CASSHATGGLKNEKLFF.